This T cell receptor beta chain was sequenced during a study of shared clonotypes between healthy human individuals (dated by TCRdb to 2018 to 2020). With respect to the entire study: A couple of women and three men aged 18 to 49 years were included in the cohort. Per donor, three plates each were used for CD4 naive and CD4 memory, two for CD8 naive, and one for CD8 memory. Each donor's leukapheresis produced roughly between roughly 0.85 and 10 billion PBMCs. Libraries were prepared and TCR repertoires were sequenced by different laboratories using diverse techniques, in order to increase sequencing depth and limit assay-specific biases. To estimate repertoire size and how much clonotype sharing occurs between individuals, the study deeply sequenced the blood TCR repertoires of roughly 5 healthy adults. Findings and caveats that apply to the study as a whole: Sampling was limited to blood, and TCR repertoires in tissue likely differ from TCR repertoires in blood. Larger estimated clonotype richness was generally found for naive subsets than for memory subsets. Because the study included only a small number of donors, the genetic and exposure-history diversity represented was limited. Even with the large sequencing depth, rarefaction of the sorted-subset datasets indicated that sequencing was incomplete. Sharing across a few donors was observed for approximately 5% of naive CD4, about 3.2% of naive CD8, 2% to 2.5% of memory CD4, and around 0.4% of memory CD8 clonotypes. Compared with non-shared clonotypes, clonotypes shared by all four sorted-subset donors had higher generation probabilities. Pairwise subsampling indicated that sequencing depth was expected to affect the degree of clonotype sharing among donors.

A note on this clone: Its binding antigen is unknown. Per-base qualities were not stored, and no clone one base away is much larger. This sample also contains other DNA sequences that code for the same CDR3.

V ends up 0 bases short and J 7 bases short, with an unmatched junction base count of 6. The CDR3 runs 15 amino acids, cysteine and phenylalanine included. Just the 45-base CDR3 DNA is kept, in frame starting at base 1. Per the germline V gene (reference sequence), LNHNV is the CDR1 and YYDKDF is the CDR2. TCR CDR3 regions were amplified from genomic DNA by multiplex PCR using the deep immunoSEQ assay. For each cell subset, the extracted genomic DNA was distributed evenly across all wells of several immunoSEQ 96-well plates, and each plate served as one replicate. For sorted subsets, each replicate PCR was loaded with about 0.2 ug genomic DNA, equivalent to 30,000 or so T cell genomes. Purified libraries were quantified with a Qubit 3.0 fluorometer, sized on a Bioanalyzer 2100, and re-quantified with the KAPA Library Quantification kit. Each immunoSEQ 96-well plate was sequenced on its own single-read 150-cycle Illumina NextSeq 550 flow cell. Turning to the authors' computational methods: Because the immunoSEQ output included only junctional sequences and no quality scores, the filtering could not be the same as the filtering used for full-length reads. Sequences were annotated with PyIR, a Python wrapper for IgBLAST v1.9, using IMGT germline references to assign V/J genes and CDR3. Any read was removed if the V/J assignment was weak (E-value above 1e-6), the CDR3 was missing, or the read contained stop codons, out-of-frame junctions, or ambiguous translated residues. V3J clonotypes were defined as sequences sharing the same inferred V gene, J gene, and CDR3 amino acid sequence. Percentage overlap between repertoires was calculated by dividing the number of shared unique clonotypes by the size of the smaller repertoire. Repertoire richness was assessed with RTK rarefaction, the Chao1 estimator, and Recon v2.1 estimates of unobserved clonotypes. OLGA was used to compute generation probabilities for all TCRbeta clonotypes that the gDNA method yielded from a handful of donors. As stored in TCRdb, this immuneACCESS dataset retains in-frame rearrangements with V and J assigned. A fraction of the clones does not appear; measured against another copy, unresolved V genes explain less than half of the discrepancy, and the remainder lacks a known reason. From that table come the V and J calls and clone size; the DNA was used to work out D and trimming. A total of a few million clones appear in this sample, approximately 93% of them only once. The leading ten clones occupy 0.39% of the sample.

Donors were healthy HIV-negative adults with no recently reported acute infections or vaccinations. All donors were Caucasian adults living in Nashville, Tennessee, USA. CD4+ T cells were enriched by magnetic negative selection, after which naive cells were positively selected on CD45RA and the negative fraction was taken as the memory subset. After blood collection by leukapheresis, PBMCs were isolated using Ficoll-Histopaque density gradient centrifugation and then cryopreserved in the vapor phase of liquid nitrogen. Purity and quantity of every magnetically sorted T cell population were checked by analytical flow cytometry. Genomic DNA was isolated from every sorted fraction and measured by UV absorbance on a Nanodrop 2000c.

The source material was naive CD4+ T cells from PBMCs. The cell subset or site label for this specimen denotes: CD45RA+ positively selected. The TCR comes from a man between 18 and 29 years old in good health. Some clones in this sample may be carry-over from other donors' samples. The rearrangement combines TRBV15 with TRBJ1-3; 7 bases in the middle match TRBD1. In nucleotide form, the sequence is TGTGCCACCAGCAGAGACAGGGGGAGAGGGAACACCATATATTTT. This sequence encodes CATSRDRGRGNTIYF.